The sequence of this T cell receptor (beta chain) was determined in a study of cytomegalovirus exposure and HLA in healthy donors. Study-level background: Prior work identified 95 million to 120 million unique TCR beta sequences in around 170 million T cells.

PCR employed 60 Vbeta and 13 Jbeta primers. Data came from immunoSEQ multiplex PCR; TCRdb stores just in-frame clones and leaves some out. Among more than 100,000 clones listed, approximately 80% were seen once. V gave up 2 bases and J gave up 3 bases; unmatched junction bases: 3. Germline CDR1 LNHDA, CDR2 SQIVND (reference sequence). This CDR3 comprises 14 residues. The V gene is TRBV19, the J gene TRBJ2-7, with 8 bases matching TRBD2. Sequencing was performed on PBMCs. The sequence derives from a female donor in good health and CMV-seropositive. This CDR3 is CASSIQRGNYEQYF. Written as DNA, the CDR3 is TGTGCCAGTAGTATACAGCGGGGGAACTACGAGCAGTACTTC.